The 26 T cell receptor beta chains below all came from one sample that was sequenced in a study of shared clonotypes between healthy human individuals. Assay: immunoSEQ multiplex PCR; the TCRdb copy retains only in-frame clones and omits some. The sample includes 2 million to 2.5 million clones, approximately 96% seen only once; the top ten take about 0.13%. Sequencing input: naive CD4+ T cells sorted from blood. Subset meaning: CD45RA+ positively selected. All receptors derive from a man younger than 35 in good health.

V and J are TRBV30 and TRBJ1-5; 7 nucleotides line up with TRBD1. This CDR3 is 18 amino acids long. Per the germline V gene, CDR1 is GTSNPN and CDR2 is SVGIG (reference sequence). V was clipped by 2 bases and J by 0 bases; unmatched bases: 13. The CDR3 DNA sequence: TGTGCCTGGAGTAACCGGGACAGCAAACCTTATAGCAATCAGCCCCAGCATTTT. It translates to CAWSNRDSKPYSNQPQHF.

This clone was seen only once. V gene TRBV1 combines with J gene TRBJ2-2; whether TRBD2, the table's D call, matches the DNA was not checked. TRBV1 is shown as a pseudogene. The CDR3 consists of 16 residues. The CDR3 nucleotides read TGCACCAGCAGCCAGGAGACTAGCCCAGCGCCCGGGGAGCTGTTTTTT. It encodes CTSSQETSPAPGELFF.

This clone has a single count. This chain connects TRBV6-6 to TRBJ2-3; D assignment may be TRBD1 or TRBD2 (5 bases each). The CDR3 has 15 residues. Germline CDR1 reads MNHNY; CDR2 reads SVGAGI (reference sequence). Trimming stripped 4 bases from V and 0 bases from J, with 11 bases between. This CDR3 is CASSSRDLSTDTQYF. The CDR3 DNA follows: TGTGCCAGCAGTTCCCGGGACCTTAGCACAGATACGCAGTATTTT.

The rearrangement uses TRBV2 and TRBJ1-6; 8 bases agree with TRBD1. V shed 1 base, J shed 10 bases, and the junction held 9 bases outside the gene matches. Germline V gives CDR1 SNHLY, CDR2 FYNNEI. This CDR3 has 16 amino acids. The DNA for the CDR3 is TGTGCCAGCAGTGAAGAAAGAGGACAGGGTAGCTCACCCCTCCACTTT. Translation gives CASSEERGQGSSPLHF.

The chain employs TRBV5-1 and TRBJ2-5; 7 bases map to TRBD2. The CDR3 covers 17 residues. The germline gives CDR1 SGHRS, CDR2 YFSETQ. Trimming at V came to 3 bases and at J to 2 bases, leaving 13 bases not matched to a gene. CDR3 sequence: CASSWGGATRIQETQYF. The CDR3 region has the DNA TGCGCCAGCAGCTGGGGAGGGGCTACCAGAATACAAGAGACCCAGTACTTC.

This sequence joins TRBV4-3 and TRBJ1-4; D is possibly TRBD1 (5 bases). Germline lookup yields CDR1 LGHNA and CDR2 YSLEER. The V end was cut by 4 bases, the J end by 5 bases, with 17 bases between. The CDR3 runs to 16 residues. CDR3 region: CASSPGGEGTNEKLFF. In DNA form, the CDR3 reads TGCGCCAGCAGCCCCGGAGGGGAAGGTACAAATGAAAAACTGTTTTTT.

The V and J genes are TRBV7-8 and TRBJ2-7; D call uncertain. The germline V gene encodes CDR1 SGHVS and CDR2 FQNEAQ. This CDR3 is 16 amino acids long. V lost 1 base and J lost 0, with 13 bases in between. CDR3 coding DNA: TGTGCCAGCAGCTTAGTTGGAGCCCAATTCTCCTACGAGCAGTACTTC. As protein: CASSLVGAQFSYEQYF.

V and J are TRBV5-1 and TRBJ1-1, with D unresolved. The germline V gene encodes CDR1 SGHRS and CDR2 YFSETQ. This CDR3 contains 17 residues. Trimming cost V 0 bases and J 5 bases, with 20 bases left between them. The CDR3 DNA sequence: TGCGCCAGCAGCTTGGCTACCCAAGACACCCCGGGGACTGAAGCTTTCTTT. This sequence encodes CASSLATQDTPGTEAFF.

This chain joins TRBV29-1 and TRBJ2-1; no firm D call. The germline gives CDR1 SQVTM, CDR2 ANQGSEA. V lost 5 bases, J lost 4 bases, and 15 bases lay in between. This CDR3 region has 14 residues. The CDR3, as DNA: TGCAGCGTTCGATACTCCGCGCTATACAATGAGCAGTTCTTC. Its translation: CSVRYSALYNEQFF.

The V gene is TRBV29-1, the J gene TRBJ1-1, with 9 bases fitting TRBD1. Germline V CDR1 and CDR2: SQVTM, ANQGSEA. V was clipped by 5 bases and J by 5 bases; unmatched bases: 9. The CDR3 runs 14 residues. CDR3 residues: CSVSRQGDITEAFF. For the CDR3, the DNA is TGCAGCGTTTCAAGACAGGGGGATATAACTGAAGCTTTCTTT.

CDR3 loop: CASSPDWISYEQYF. The CDR3 DNA reads TGTGCCAGCAGCCCCGACTGGATCTCCTACGAGCAGTACTTC. The V and J genes are TRBV2 and TRBJ2-7; D not certain. Germline V gene data show CDR1 as SNHLY and CDR2 as FYNNEI. Between the trimmed V and J ends, which lost 6 bases and 0 bases, there was a span of 12 bases. The CDR3 spans 14 residues.

This chain joins TRBV5-1 and TRBJ2-2; unclear D gene. CDR1 is SGHRS, CDR2 YFSETQ, per germline. This CDR3 has 15 amino acids. V was clipped by 0 bases and J by 5 bases, with 11 bases between them. CDR3 sequence reads: CASSLEGYGTGELFF. The DNA for the CDR3 is TGCGCCAGCAGCTTGGAAGGTTATGGGACCGGGGAGCTGTTTTTT.

The chain couples TRBV2 to TRBJ2-1, with TRBD2 identical over 9 bases. CDR3 length equals 13 residues. V lost 5 bases and J lost 7; bases outside the gene matches: 3. The germline V gene encodes CDR1 SNHLY and CDR2 FYNNEI. The CDR3 is CASSSGGSNEQFF. CDR3 DNA sequence: TGTGCCAGCAGTAGCGGGGGGTCGAATGAGCAGTTCTTC.

With regard to this clone: This CDR3 is also generated by other DNA sequences in the sample. The chain has TRBV5-1 and TRBJ1-3; D is undetermined. V was clipped by 4 bases and J by 0 bases, with 8 bases between them. The CDR3 covers 14 residues. Germline V gene sequence: CDR1 SGHRS, CDR2 YFSETQ. CDR3 DNA: TGCGCCAGCAGCGTAGGAAGCTCTGGAAACACCATATATTTT. Protein product: CASSVGSSGNTIYF. The whole variable domain, remainder taken from reference TRBV5-1 and TRBJ1-3, is KAGVTQTPRYLIKTRGQQVTLSCSPISGHRSVSWYQQTPGQGLQFLFEYFSETQRNKGNFPGRFSGRQFSNSRSEMNVSTLELGDSALYLCASSVGSSGNTIYFGEGSWLTVV.

V usage is TRBV5-1 and J usage is TRBJ1-1; the match to TRBD1 covers 10 bases. The CDR3 is made up of 15 amino acids. Germline V lookup: CDR1 SGHRS, CDR2 YFSETQ. J lost 4 bases, V lost 4 bases, and 7 bases had no gene match. The DNA of the CDR3 is TGCGCCAGCAGCCGGGGACAGGGGAGAGGCACTGAAGCTTTCTTT. Translated: CASSRGQGRGTEAFF. Looking up the rest from reference TRBV5-1 and TRBJ1-1 gives the full variable domain: KAGVTQTPRYLIKTRGQQVTLSCSPISGHRSVSWYQQTPGQGLQFLFEYFSETQRNKGNFPGRFSGRQFSNSRSEMNVSTLELGDSALYLCASSRGQGRGTEAFFGQGTRLTVV.

The rearrangement joins TRBV28 to TRBJ2-5; D is perhaps TRBD2 (6 bases). V lost 6 bases and J lost 6, with 23 bases in between. The CDR3 has 16 residues. The germline V gene encodes CDR1 MDHEN and CDR2 SYDVKM. CDR3 in amino acids: CASSRVSGGAGKTQYF. CDR3 in DNA: TGTGCCAGCAGCCGGGTGTCCGGAGGGGCGGGCAAGACCCAGTACTTC.

J is TRBJ1-5 and V is TRBV7-2, with D possibly TRBD1 on 6 matching bases. The germline V and J ends were trimmed by 3 bases and 7 bases, with 16 bases remaining between them. The germline V gene encodes CDR1 SGHTA and CDR2 FQGNSA. The CDR3 loop spans 15 amino acids. In DNA form, the CDR3 reads TGTGCCAGCAGCTTGGCAGGGGTGGGGTCCCAGCCCCAGCATTTT. Translating gives CASSLAGVGSQPQHF.

Details on this clone: One end of the junction varies from germline; a read error may be responsible. Other DNA sequences in this specimen translate into the identical CDR3. The rearrangement joins TRBV30 to TRBJ1-5; no definite D call. Germline loops: CDR1 GTSNPN, CDR2 SVGIG (reference sequence). This CDR3 region has 13 residues. This CDR3 reads CAWSSADHQPQHF. CDR3 sequence (DNA): TGCGCCTGGAGTTCGGCTGACCATCAGCCCCAGCATTTT.

This chain joins TRBV5-4 and TRBJ1-1; D might be TRBD1 (6 bases). From germline, CDR1 is SGHNT and CDR2 YYREEE (reference sequence). There are 17 residues in the CDR3. Trimming took off 0 bases at V and 0 bases at J, with 15 bases between the two ends. The CDR3 DNA sequence: TGTGCCAGCAGCTTGGGAGGGGGGGCGCATTTGAACACTGAAGCTTTCTTT. It is translated as CASSLGGGAHLNTEAFF. Full variable domain (rest looked up from reference TRBV5-4 and TRBJ1-1): ETGVTQSPTHLIKTRGQQVTLRCSSQSGHNTVSWYQQALGQGPQFIFQYYREEENGRGNFPPRFSGLQFPNYSSELNVNALELDDSALYLCASSLGGGAHLNTEAFFGQGTRLTVV.

The chain combines TRBV25-1 with TRBJ2-3; D call uncertain. Germline CDR1 MGHDK, CDR2 SYGVNS. Trimming cost V 3 bases and J 6 bases, with 19 bases left between them. The CDR3 runs to 16 residues. Written as DNA, the CDR3 is TGTGCCAGCAGTGAGTTGGTGGTTGGAAGTGGGGATACGCAGTATTTT. Translated, it gives CASSELVVGSGDTQYF.

Concerning this clone itself: Different DNA sequences within this sample yield the same CDR3. This sequence joins TRBV7-2 and TRBJ1-6; 7 nucleotides align to TRBD1. V lost 3 bases and J lost 7; bases outside the gene matches: 3. Germline CDR1 SGHTA, CDR2 FQGNSA. CDR3 length equals 14 residues. The CDR3 sequence is CASSFGTVNSPLHF. The DNA for the CDR3 is TGTGCCAGCAGCTTTGGGACAGTAAATTCACCCCTCCACTTT.

This clone was recorded once. This sequence joins TRBV5-5 and TRBJ2-7, with a tentative D call TRBD2 (6 bases). The germline gives CDR1 SGHKS, CDR2 YYEKEE (reference sequence). The CDR3 is 14 amino acids. Trimming removed 4 bases at V and 4 bases at J, with 15 bases between. The chain's CDR3 is CASSAAGGIYEQYF. CDR3 bases: TGTGCCAGCAGCGCAGCTGGGGGGATATACGAGCAGTACTTC.

The genes are TRBV4-3 and TRBJ2-7; 7 nucleotides match TRBD1. The J segment lost 0 bases and the V segment lost 3 bases, leaving 2 bases of the junction unmatched. The length of the CDR3 is 14 residues. From germline, CDR1 is LGHNA and CDR2 YSLEER. CDR3 in amino acids: CASSQDRRSYEQYF. CDR3 nucleotide sequence: TGCGCCAGCAGCCAGGACAGGCGCTCCTACGAGCAGTACTTC.

The chain combines TRBV6-1 with TRBJ1-2, with D tentatively TRBD1 (6 bases). Trimming pared 6 bases from V and 8 bases from J, leaving 19 bases between. The length of the CDR3 is 14 residues. Germline CDR1 reads MNHNS; CDR2 reads SASEGT. The CDR3 DNA sequence: TGTGCCAGCAGGGAGATGGGGGGCGTCTGGGGCTACACCTTC. This gives the protein CASREMGGVWGYTF.

In its sample, this clone was seen once. V is TRBV19 and J is TRBJ1-6; no clear D. V was clipped by 1 base and J by 3 bases, with 4 bases between them. Germline V gene data show CDR1 as LNHDA and CDR2 as SQIVND (reference sequence). The CDR3 extends over 14 amino acids. CDR3 loop: CASSIGSYNSPLHF. Written as DNA, the CDR3 is TGTGCCAGTAGTATAGGGAGCTATAATTCACCCCTCCACTTT.

The V gene is TRBV28, the J gene TRBJ2-1; 7 bases agree with TRBD1. V was pared by 6 bases and J by 10 bases, with 3 bases of the junction left unmatched. The germline V gene has CDR1 MDHEN and CDR2 SYDVKM. The CDR3 sequence is 11 residues long. This CDR3 is CASRADREQFF. Written as DNA, the CDR3 is TGTGCCAGCAGGGCGGACAGGGAGCAGTTCTTC.